In its sample, the clone carrying this TCR beta chain was seen many times. This CDR3 is built from 14 residues. V lost 5 bases, J lost 4 bases, and 7 bases stayed unmatched. Per germline, CDR1 SGHVS and CDR2 FQNEAQ. The data originate from a study of T cells in Graves' hyperthyroidism and ophthalmopathy. Exclusions: uncontrolled infection, other autoimmune disease, pregnancy, lactation. Authors of the study amplified TCR beta CDR3 regions from RNA transcripts. When the TCR CDR3 underwent first-round RT-PCR, the HTBI primer set was used. Each CDR3 protein gets one entry after TCRdb re-called the multiplex PCR reads with MiXCR. The sample holds roughly 500,000 distinct CDR3 sequences, 40% to 50% seen once.

V and J are TRBV7-8 and TRBJ1-1; TRBD1 matches at 7 bases. Sequencing was carried out using peripheral blood or thyroid tissue (not recorded which). The sequence was collected from an adult woman with Graves' disease, either hyperthyroidism or ophthalmopathy (not recorded which). The CDR3 sequence: CASSARQGGTEAFF. The CDR3 nucleotides are TGTGCCAGCAGCGCTAGACAGGGTGGCACTGAAGCTTTCTTT.